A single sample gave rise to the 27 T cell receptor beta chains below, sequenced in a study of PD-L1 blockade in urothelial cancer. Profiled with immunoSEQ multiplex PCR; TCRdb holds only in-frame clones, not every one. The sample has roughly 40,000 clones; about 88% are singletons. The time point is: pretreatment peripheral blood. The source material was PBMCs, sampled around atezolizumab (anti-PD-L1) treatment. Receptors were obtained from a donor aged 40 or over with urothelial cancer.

CDR3 coding DNA: TGCGCCAGCAGCGCCCAGGGGGCGGGCACTGAAGCTTTCTTT. It yields the protein CASSAQGAGTEAFF. The V and J genes are TRBV5-1 and TRBJ1-1, with 8 bases matching TRBD1. Germline lookup yields CDR1 SGHRS and CDR2 YFSETQ. The CDR3 totals 14 residues. The trim removed 4 bases at V and 4 bases at J, leaving 6 bases unmatched.

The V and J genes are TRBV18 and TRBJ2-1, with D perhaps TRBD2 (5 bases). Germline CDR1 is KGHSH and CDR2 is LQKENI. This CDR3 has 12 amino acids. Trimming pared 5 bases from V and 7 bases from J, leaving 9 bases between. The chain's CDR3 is CASSGLENEQFF. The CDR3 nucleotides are TGTGCCAGCTCAGGACTGGAAAATGAGCAGTTCTTC.

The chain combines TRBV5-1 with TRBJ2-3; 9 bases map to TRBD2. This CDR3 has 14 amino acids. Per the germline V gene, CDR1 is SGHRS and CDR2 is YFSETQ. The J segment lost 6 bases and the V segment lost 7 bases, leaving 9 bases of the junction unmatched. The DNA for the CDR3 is TGCGCCAGCGGTCATAGCGGGAGTGCCGATACGCAGTATTTT. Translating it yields CASGHSGSADTQYF.

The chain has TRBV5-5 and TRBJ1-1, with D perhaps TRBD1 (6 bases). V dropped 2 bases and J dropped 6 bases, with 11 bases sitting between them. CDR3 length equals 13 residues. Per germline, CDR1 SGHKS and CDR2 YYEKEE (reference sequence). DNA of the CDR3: TGTGCCAGCAGCTTAGGGGGGGTCGCTGAAGCTTTCTTT. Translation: CASSLGGVAEAFF. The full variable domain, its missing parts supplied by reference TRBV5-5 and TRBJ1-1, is DAGVTQSPTHLIKTRGQQVTLRCSPISGHKSVSWYQQVLGQGPQFIFQYYEKEERGRGNFPDRFSARQFPNYSSELNVNALLLGDSALYLCASSLGGVAEAFFGQGTRLTVV.

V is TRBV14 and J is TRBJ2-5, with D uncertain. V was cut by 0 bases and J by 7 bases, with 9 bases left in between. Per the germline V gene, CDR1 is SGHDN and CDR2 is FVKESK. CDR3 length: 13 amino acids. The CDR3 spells CASSQEASGTQYF. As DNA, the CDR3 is TGTGCCAGCAGCCAAGAGGCTAGTGGGACCCAGTACTTC.

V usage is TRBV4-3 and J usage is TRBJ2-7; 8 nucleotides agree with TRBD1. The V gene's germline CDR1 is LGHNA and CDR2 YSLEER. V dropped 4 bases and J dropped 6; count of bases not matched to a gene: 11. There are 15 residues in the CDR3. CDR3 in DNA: TGCGCCAGCAGCCCAGGGGGCGGGATGGGCAGCGAGCAGTACTTC. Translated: CASSPGGGMGSEQYF.

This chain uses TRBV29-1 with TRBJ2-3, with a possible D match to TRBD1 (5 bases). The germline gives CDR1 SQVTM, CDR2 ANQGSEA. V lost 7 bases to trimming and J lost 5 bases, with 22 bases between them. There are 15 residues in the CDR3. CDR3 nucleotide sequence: TGCAGCGCCGATGAGAGGTGGGGCGGTGGAGATACGCAGTATTTT. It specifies CSADERWGGGDTQYF.

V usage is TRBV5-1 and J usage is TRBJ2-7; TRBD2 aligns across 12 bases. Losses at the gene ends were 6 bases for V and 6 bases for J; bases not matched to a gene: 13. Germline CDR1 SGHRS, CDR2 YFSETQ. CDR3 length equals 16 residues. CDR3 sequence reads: CASKPGLAGRQREQYF. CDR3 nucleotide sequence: TGCGCCAGCAAACCGGGACTAGCGGGTCGGCAGCGCGAGCAGTACTTC.

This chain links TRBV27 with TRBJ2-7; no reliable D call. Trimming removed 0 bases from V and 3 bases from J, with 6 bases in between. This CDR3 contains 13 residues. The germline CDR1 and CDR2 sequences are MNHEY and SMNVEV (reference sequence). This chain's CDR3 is CASSLSASYEQYF. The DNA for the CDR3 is TGTGCCAGCAGTTTATCGGCAAGCTACGAGCAGTACTTC.

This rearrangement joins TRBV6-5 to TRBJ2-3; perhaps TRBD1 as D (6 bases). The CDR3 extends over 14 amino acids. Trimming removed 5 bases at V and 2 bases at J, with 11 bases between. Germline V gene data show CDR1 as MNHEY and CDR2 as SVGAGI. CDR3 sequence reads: CASSRTDNTDTQYF. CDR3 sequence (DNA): TGTGCCAGCAGTAGGACAGACAACACAGATACGCAGTATTTT.

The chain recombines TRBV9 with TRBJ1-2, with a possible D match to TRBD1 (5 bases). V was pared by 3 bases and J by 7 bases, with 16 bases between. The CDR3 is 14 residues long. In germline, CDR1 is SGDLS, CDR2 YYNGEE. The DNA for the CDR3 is TGTGCCAGCAGCGAGCGGGACGTTTGGAGTGGCTACACCTTC. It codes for CASSERDVWSGYTF.

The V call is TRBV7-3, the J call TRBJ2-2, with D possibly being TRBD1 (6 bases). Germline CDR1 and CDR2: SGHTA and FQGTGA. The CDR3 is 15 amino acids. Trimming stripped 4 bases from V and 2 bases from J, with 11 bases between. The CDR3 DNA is TGTGCCAGCAGCTCACAGGGTACCAACACCGGGGAGCTGTTTTTT. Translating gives CASSSQGTNTGELFF.

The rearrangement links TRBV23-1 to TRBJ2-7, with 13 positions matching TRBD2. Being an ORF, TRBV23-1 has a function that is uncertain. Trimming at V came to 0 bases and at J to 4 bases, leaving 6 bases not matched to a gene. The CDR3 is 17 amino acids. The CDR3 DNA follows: TGCGCCAGCAGTCAATCTCGGACTAGCGGGAGTTCGTACGAGCAGTACTTC. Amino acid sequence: CASSQSRTSGSSYEQYF.

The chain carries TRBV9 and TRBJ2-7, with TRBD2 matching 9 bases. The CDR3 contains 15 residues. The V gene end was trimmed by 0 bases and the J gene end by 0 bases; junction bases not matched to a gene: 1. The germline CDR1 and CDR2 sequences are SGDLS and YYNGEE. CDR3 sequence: CASSVGLADSYEQYF. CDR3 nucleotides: TGTGCCAGCAGCGTAGGACTAGCGGACTCCTACGAGCAGTACTTC.

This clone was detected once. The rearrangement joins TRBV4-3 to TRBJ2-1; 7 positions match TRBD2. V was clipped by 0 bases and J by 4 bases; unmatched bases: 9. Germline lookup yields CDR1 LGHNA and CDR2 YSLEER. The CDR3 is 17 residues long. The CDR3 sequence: CASSQDRMAGVYNEQFF. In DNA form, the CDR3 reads TGCGCCAGCAGCCAAGATCGGATGGCGGGAGTTTACAATGAGCAGTTCTTC.

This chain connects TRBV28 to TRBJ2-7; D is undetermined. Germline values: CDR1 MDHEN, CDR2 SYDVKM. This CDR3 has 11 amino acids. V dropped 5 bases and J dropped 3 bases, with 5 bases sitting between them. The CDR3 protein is CASSPNYEQYF. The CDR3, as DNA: TGTGCCAGCAGTCCAAACTACGAGCAGTACTTC. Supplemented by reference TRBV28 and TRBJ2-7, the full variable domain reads DVKVTQSSRYLVKRTGEKVFLECVQDMDHENMFWYRQDPGLGLRLIYFSYDVKMKEKGDIPEGYSVSREKKERFSLILESASTNQTSMYLCASSPNYEQYFGPGTRLTVT.

The CDR3 is CASSPPGLGTEAFF. The CDR3 bases are TGTGCCAGCAGCCCCCCGGGACTAGGGACTGAAGCTTTCTTT. J is TRBJ1-1 and V is TRBV14; TRBD1 is a possible D gene (5 bases). CDR1 is SGHDN and CDR2 is FVKESK in the germline V gene. The CDR3 length is 14 residues. V was clipped by 4 bases and J by 5 bases, with 14 bases between them. Combining the CDR3 with reference TRBV14 and TRBJ1-1 gives the whole variable domain EAGVTQFPSHSVIEKGQTVTLRCDPISGHDNLYWYRRVMGKEIKFLLHFVKESKQDESGMPNNRFLAERTGGTYSTLKVQPAELEDSGVYFCASSPPGLGTEAFFGQGTRLTVV.

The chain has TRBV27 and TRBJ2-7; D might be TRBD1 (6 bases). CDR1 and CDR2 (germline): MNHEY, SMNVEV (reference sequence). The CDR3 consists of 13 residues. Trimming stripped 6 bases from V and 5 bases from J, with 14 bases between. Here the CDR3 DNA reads TGTGCCAGCAGCACTCCAGGGGTCCACGAGCAGTACTTC. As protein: CASSTPGVHEQYF.

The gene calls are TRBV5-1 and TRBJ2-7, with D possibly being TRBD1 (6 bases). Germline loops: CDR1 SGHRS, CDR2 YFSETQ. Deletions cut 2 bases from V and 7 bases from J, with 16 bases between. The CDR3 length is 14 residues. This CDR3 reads CASSFYRAGGEQYF. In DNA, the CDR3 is TGCGCCAGCAGCTTCTACAGGGCGGGTGGGGAGCAGTACTTC.

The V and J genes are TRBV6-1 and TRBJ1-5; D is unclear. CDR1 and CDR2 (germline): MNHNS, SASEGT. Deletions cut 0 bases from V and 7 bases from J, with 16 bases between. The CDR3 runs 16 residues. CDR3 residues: CASSEAHHGRGQPQHF. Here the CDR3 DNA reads TGTGCCAGCAGTGAAGCCCATCACGGTCGCGGGCAGCCCCAGCATTTT.

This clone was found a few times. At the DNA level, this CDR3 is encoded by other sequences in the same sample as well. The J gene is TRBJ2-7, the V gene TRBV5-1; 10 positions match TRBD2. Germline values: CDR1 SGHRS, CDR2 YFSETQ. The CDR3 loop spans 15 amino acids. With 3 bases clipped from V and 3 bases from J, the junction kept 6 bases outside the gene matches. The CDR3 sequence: CASSWGASGSYEQYF. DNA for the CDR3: TGCGCCAGCAGCTGGGGGGCTAGCGGGAGCTACGAGCAGTACTTC.

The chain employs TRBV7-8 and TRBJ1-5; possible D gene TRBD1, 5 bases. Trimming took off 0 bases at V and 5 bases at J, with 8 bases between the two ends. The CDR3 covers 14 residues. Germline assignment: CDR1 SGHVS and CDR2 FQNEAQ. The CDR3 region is CASSLAGGYQPQHF. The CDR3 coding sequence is TGTGCCAGCAGCTTAGCGGGGGGGTATCAGCCCCAGCATTTT.

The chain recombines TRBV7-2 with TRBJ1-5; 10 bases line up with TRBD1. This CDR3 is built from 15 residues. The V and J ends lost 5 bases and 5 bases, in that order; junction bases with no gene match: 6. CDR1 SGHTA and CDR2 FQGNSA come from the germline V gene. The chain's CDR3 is CASSLGQGRDQPQHF. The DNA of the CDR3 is TGTGCCAGCAGCCTGGGACAGGGGAGAGATCAGCCCCAGCATTTT.

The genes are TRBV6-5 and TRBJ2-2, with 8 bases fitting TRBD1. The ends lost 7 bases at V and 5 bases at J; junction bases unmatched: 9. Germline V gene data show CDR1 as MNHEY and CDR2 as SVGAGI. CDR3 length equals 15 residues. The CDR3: CASKKDRVGTGELFF. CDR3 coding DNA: TGTGCCAGCAAAAAGGACAGGGTTGGGACCGGGGAGCTGTTTTTT.

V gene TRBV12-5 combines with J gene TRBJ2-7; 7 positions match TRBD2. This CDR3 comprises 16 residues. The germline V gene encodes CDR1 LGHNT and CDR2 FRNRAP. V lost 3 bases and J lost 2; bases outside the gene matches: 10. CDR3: CASGFPPSGRPYEQYF. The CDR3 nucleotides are TGTGCTAGTGGTTTCCCCCCTAGCGGTAGACCCTACGAGCAGTACTTC.

The CDR3 loop is CASSQAGGQVSYGYTF. The CDR3 DNA sequence: TGTGCCAGCAGCCAAGCGGGGGGACAGGTCAGTTATGGCTACACCTTC. The V call is TRBV4-2, the J call TRBJ1-2, with 8 bases matching TRBD1. V trimming: 1 base; J trimming: 5 bases; junction bases outside the gene matches: 9. The CDR3 spans 16 residues. The germline V gene encodes CDR1 LGHNA and CDR2 YNFKEQ.

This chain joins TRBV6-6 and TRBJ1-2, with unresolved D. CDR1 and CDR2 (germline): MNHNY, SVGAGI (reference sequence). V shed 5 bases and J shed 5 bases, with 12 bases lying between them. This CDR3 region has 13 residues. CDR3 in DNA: TGTGCCAGCAGTCAGGCAGATCGGTATGGCTACACCTTC. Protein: CASSQADRYGYTF.